These T cell receptor beta chains were read from a single sample in a study of CD8+ T cells in alopecia areata. This table comes from immunoSEQ multiplex PCR, and its TCRdb copy is limited to in-frame clones, with some not included. The sample holds roughly 110,000 clones, about 60% seen once. Sample: CD8+ T cells sorted from blood, taken at week 24, from a patient treated with tofacitinib. The receptors stem from a human donor with alopecia areata. CDR3s include the opening cysteine and the closing phenylalanine or tryptophan. Fields, in order: V gene, clone size, D gene, J gene, CDR3 DNA, CDR3 protein. The D gene is left open where the match is weak. A row's size may be missing; if present it is once, few, many or a size class.

TRBV29-1,few,.,TRBJ1-3,TGCAGCGTTGGCCTCACCGCGGGGGAATCTGGAAACACCATATATTTT,CSVGLTAGESGNTIYF
TRBV19,.,.,TRBJ1-2,TGTGCCAGTAGTATAGTAGCAGCCACCGAAAACACCTTC,CASSIVAATENTF
TRBV29-1,.,.,TRBJ1-1,TGCAGCATATGGGACACATCTGAAGCTTTCTTT,CSIWDTSEAFF
TRBV9,.,TRBD1,TRBJ1-1,TGTGCCAGCAGTGCAGGGGGTAACACTGAAGCTTTCTTT,CASSAGGNTEAFF
TRBV30,.,.,TRBJ1-1,TGTGCCTGGAGTGTAATGATGAACACTGAAGCTTTCTTT,CAWSVMMNTEAFF
TRBV7-9,.,.,TRBJ2-7,TGTGCCAGCTCATCCATGTTGGGGGCACAACCCTACGAGCAGTACTTC,CASSSMLGAQPYEQYF
TRBV4-2,few,TRBD2,TRBJ2-3,TGTGCCAGCAGCCAGCCCGAGCTGAGCGGGGGACCCACAGATACGCAGTATTTT,CASSQPELSGGPTDTQYF
TRBV30,.,TRBD1,TRBJ1-1,TGTGCCTTGGGACAGACGAACACTGAAGCTTTCTTT,CALGQTNTEAFF
TRBV30,.,.,TRBJ2-5,TGTGCCTGGAGTCCGGGGTTGGACCAGTACTTC,CAWSPGLDQYF
TRBV27,few,.,TRBJ2-1,TGTGCCAGCAGTCTATCCGGGCCTTACAATGAGCAGTTCTTC,CASSLSGPYNEQFF
TRBV25-1,.,.,TRBJ2-7,TGTGCCAGCAGTGAATTTGGGAGCTCCTACGAGCAGTACTTC,CASSEFGSSYEQYF
TRBV12-5,.,.,TRBJ1-2,TGTGCTAGTGGTTTGGACGCAGACGGCTACACCTTC,CASGLDADGYTF
TRBV6-1,.,.,TRBJ1-2,TGTGCCAGCAGTGAAGCTGACGGGGGGACCGTCTATGGCTACACCTTC,CASSEADGGTVYGYTF
TRBV27,.,.,TRBJ2-7,TGTGCCAGCAGTTCGGACTCCCCGGGGAGCTACGAGCAGTACTTC,CASSSDSPGSYEQYF
TRBV10-3,.,TRBD1,TRBJ1-1,TGTGCCTCGATGCCCGGGACAGACCTGAACACTGAAGCTTTCTTT,CASMPGTDLNTEAFF
TRBV7-6,few,TRBD2,TRBJ2-7,TGTGCCAGCAGCTTAAGGATGGGACTAGCGGTGGGGGGCGAGCAGTACTTC,CASSLRMGLAVGGEQYF
TRBV5-6,.,.,TRBJ2-7,TGTGCCAGCAGCTTAAGGGAGGACCACTACGAGCAGTACTTC,CASSLREDHYEQYF
TRBV11-2,.,.,TRBJ2-2,TGTGCCAGCAGCTTGTACGGCACGAACACCGGGGAGCTGTTTTTT,CASSLYGTNTGELFF
TRBV10-3,.,.,TRBJ1-2,TGTGCCATCAGTGGAATACAGGCCTCCTATGGCTACACCTTC,CAISGIQASYGYTF
TRBV23-1,.,.,TRBJ2-7,TGCGCCAGCAGTCAACCGCGCAGGGAACCCCACGAGCAGTACTTC,CASSQPRREPHEQYF
TRBV7-9,few,.,TRBJ1-1,TGTGCCAGCAGCTTAGAGGGATCTGAAGCTTTCTTT,CASSLEGSEAFF
TRBV4-1,.,.,TRBJ1-5,TGCGCCAGCAGCCAAGAACAGTCAGGGGCTGATCAGCCCCAGCATTTT,CASSQEQSGADQPQHF
TRBV7-9,.,.,TRBJ1-4,TGTGCCAGCAGTTCAGGGGATGGGACTAATGAAAAACTGTTTTTT,CASSSGDGTNEKLFF
TRBV5-6,.,.,TRBJ2-3,TGTGCCAGCAGCCCTCCGGGACTGCGGAAGAAAGATACGCAGTATTTT,CASSPPGLRKKDTQYF
TRBV27,.,.,TRBJ1-2,TGTGCCAGCAGTCCTATTCCTCGGGGCAGGGCCATCTATGGCTACACCTTC,CASSPIPRGRAIYGYTF
TRBV9,.,.,TRBJ2-1,TGTGCCAGCAGCAAAGGGGACAATGAGCAGTTCTTC,CASSKGDNEQFF
TRBV6-5,.,TRBD1,TRBJ2-2,TGTGCCAGCAGTTACCGTGACAGGGTTAACACCGGGGAGCTGTTTTTT,CASSYRDRVNTGELFF
TRBV6-5,few,.,TRBJ1-5,TGTGCCAGCAGTTGGGACAGCAATCAGCCCCAGCATTTT,CASSWDSNQPQHF
TRBV14,.,.,TRBJ2-7,TGTGCCAGCAGCCAAGGTCGGCGCTGGACGGACGAGCAGTACTTC,CASSQGRRWTDEQYF
TRBV30,.,.,TRBJ1-6,TGTGCCTGGAGTGTAGGGCAGGGAGGTTCACCCCTCCACTTT,CAWSVGQGGSPLHF
TRBV2,few,.,TRBJ2-1,TGTGCCAGCAGTCCGGGGAGCTCCTACAATGAGCAGTTCTTC,CASSPGSSYNEQFF
TRBV30,.,.,TRBJ2-3,TGTGCCTGGAGTCTAATAGAAACTAGCACAGATACGCAGTATTTT,CAWSLIETSTDTQYF
TRBV13,.,.,TRBJ1-1,TGTGCCAGCAGCTTAGAGTCCCCCGTGGGGGCCACTGAAGCTTTCTTT,CASSLESPVGATEAFF
TRBV14,few,.,TRBJ1-1,TGTGCCAGCAGCCAAGATGTCCTCACTGAAGCTTTCTTT,CASSQDVLTEAFF
TRBV9,.,.,TRBJ1-2,TGTGCCAGCAGCGTAGGGGTCAGGGGTCTGACGCTCGATGGCTACACCTTC,CASSVGVRGLTLDGYTF